This T cell receptor (beta chain) was identified during a study of technical replicates of blood from a few donors. The CDR3 is 15 amino acids. Trimming pared 1 base from V and 5 bases from J, leaving 12 bases between. Germline V CDR1 and CDR2: SGHTA, FQGNSA. Libraries were prepared by immunoSEQ multiplex PCR; TCRdb keeps only in-frame clonotypes and omits some of them. The sample has 65,000 to 95,000 clones, 85% to 95% seen once. The TCR was taken from a human donor in good health. V gene TRBV7-2 combines with J gene TRBJ1-5; D is possibly TRBD1 (6 bases). The sequenced sample consisted of T cells isolated from PBMCs. CDR3 region: CASSLVRGGHQPQHF. CDR3 nucleotides: TGTGCCAGCAGCTTAGTTAGAGGGGGTCATCAGCCCCAGCATTTT.